This TCR beta chain was sequenced in a study of T cell repertoires in cytomegalovirus infection. One entry per CDR3 protein, called by TCRdb with MiXCR from the reads. In the table there are around 740,000 distinct CDR3 sequences, 35% of which are singletons. The CDR3 extends over 16 amino acids. The V and J ends lost 6 bases and 1 base respectively, with 18 bases between them. This clonotype was sampled from a human donor in good health (CMV status not recorded). Some clones in this sample may be carry-over from other donors' samples. The gene calls are TRBV12-3 or TRBV12-4 and TRBJ1-1, with D possibly being TRBD1 (6 bases). Sequenced material: PBMCs. As DNA, the CDR3 is TGTGCCAGCAGACCCGGGGGGCGCAAGGGGAACACTGAAGCTTTCTTT. Translation: CASRPGGRKGNTEAFF.